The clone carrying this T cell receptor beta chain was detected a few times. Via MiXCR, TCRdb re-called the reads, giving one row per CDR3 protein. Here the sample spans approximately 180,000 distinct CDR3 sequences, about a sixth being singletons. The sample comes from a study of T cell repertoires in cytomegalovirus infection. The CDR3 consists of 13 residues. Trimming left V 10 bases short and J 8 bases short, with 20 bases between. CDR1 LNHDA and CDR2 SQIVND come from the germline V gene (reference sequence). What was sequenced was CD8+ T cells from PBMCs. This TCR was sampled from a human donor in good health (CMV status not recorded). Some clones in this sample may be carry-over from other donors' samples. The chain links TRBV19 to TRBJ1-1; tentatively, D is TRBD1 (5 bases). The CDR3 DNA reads TGTGCCACCCCCGGGCCGGGGCGCACAGAAGCTTTCTTT. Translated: CATPGPGRTEAFF.